These T cell receptor beta chains were read from a single sample in a study of blood T cell repertoires in COVID-19. Measured with immunoSEQ multiplex PCR; TCRdb has only the in-frame clones, and not every one. Of roughly 100,000 clones listed, more than 70% are singletons. Input material: peripheral blood. The receptors here all came from an elderly woman in a cohort sampled during active COVID-19. Each CDR3 is given with its conserved first and last residue. The D gene is left open where the match is weak. The size of a clone is reported for some rows only, either as once, few or many, or as a class for expanded clones.

>-|TRBV18|TRBJ1-1|-
TGTGCCAGCTCTCTGGACACAAACACTGAAGCTTTCTTT
CASSLDTNTEAFF
>TRBD1|TRBV19|TRBJ2-7|-
TGTGCCAGCGAGGACAGGGTCTCCTACGAGCAGTACTTC
CASEDRVSYEQYF
>-|TRBV2|TRBJ2-1|-
TGTGCCAGCAGTGACTCTAGCTCCCACAATGAGCAGTTCTTC
CASSDSSSHNEQFF
>TRBD1|TRBV7-9|TRBJ1-4|-
TGTGCCAGCAGCGCCGGACAGGGGGTAGGAAAACTGTTTTTT
CASSAGQGVGKLFF
>TRBD1|TRBV19|TRBJ1-3|-
TGTGCCTCCCAAAGGGCGCAGGGGGCATCGGGCGGAAACACCATATATTTT
CASQRAQGASGGNTIYF
>TRBD1|TRBV11-3|TRBJ2-7|-
TGTGCCACAGGGGGGCAGTACTTC
CATGGQYF
>TRBD2|TRBV6-5|TRBJ2-3|once
TGTGCCAGCACCCTATTCAGGGACTACACAGATACGCAGTATTTT
CASTLFRDYTDTQYF
>TRBD1|TRBV2|TRBJ1-5|-
TGTGCCAGCAGTGGGGGGACAGACCACAGACAGCCCCAGCATTTT
CASSGGTDHRQPQHF
>-|TRBV19|TRBJ1-4|-
TGTGCCAGTAGTACCTACAGCGAAAAACTGTTTTTT
CASSTYSEKLFF
>-|TRBV28|TRBJ2-7|-
TGTGCCAGTTACCCGGGGGTCCAAACCTACGAGCAGTACTTC
CASYPGVQTYEQYF
>-|TRBV3-1/TRBV3-2|TRBJ2-7|-
TGTGCCAGCAGCCCAGGGGGGCCCTACGAGCAGTACTTC
CASSPGGPYEQYF
>-|TRBV18|TRBJ2-1|once
TGTGCCAGCTCACCGGCAGGGCTTCGAGTAAATGAGCAGTTCTTC
CASSPAGLRVNEQFF